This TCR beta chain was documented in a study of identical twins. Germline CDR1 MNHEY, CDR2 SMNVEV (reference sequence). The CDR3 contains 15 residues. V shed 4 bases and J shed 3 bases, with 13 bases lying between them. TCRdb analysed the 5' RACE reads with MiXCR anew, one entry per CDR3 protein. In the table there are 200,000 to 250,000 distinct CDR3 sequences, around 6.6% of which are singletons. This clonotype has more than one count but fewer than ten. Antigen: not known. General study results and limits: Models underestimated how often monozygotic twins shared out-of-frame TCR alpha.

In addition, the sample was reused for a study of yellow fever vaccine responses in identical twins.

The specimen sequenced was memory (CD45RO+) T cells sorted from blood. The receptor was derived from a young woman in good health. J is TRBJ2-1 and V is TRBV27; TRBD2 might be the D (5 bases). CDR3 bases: TGTGCCAGCAGTTCCTTCCCGGGGTACTACAATGAGCAGTTCTTC. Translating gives CASSSFPGYYNEQFF.